This TCR beta chain derives from a study of identifying expanded T cells in peripheral blood. Study-wide points: Technical replicates showed approximately 1.2 changed clones; approximately 2 weeks approximately 16; four weeks 19. Across healthy donors, higher total template counts meant significantly greater approximately two-week count variance.

Collection occurred without any documented infections or immune events in donors. TCRdb's table, derived via immunoSEQ multiplex PCR, lists solely in-frame clones and lacks some. The table has 100,000 to 150,000 clones, roughly 90% seen once. Germline V gives CDR1 MDHEN, CDR2 SYDVKM. The CDR3 has 14 amino acids. The ends lost 6 bases at V and 5 bases at J; junction bases unmatched: 7. In regard to this clone: Its antigen is as yet unknown.

This receptor was taken from a person between 18 and 70 years old in good health. Sample: blood. This chain connects TRBV28 to TRBJ2-5; 9 bases are a match to TRBD2. The CDR3 is CASSRSGSDETQYF. CDR3 nucleotides: TGTGCCAGCAGCCGTAGCGGGAGTGACGAGACCCAGTACTTC.